A single sample is the source of the 2 T cell receptor beta chains below, sequenced in a study of beta chain features in type 1 diabetes (dated by TCRdb to between 2017 and 2018). The library relied on the immunoSEQ multiplex PCR assay. The entire isolated RNA was reverse transcribed using the High Capacity cDNA Reverse Transcription Kit, and thus expressed TCRB transcripts were sequenced. TCRdb limited this immuneACCESS table to in-frame rearrangements with V and J called. A share of clones is missing; checked studies link under half to unresolved V genes, and the rest is unexplained. The sample table shows 150,000 to 190,000 clones, and roughly 8% are seen once. About 0.6% of the sample is held by the ten biggest clonotypes. Sequenced: central memory CD4+ T cells from blood. The receptor set was obtained from a man younger than 30 in good health.

This clone was counted between two and nine times. The chain uses TRBV9 and TRBJ2-1; 7 bases line up with TRBD1. This CDR3 region has 15 residues. The ends lost 4 bases at V and 2 bases at J; junction bases unmatched: 6. Germline V gene sequence: CDR1 SGDLS, CDR2 YYNGEE. The CDR3 coding sequence is TGTGCCAGCAGCCTCAGACAGGGACCCTACAATGAGCAGTTCTTC. Protein product: CASSLRQGPYNEQFF.

There are a few counts of this clone. CDR3 nucleotides: TGTGCCAGCAGCCAGCCTAGCGGGGGGGCGGATGAGCAGTTCTTC. It codes for CASSQPSGGADEQFF. The chain couples TRBV16 to TRBJ2-1; 12 nucleotides match TRBD2. Germline CDR1 and CDR2: KGHSY and FQNENV. The CDR3 is 15 residues long. The junction had 5 bases not matched to a gene; V was cut back by 3 bases and J by 8 bases. Based on the CDR3 plus reference TRBV16 and TRBJ2-1, the full variable domain is GEEVAQTPKHLVRGEGQKAKLYCAPIKGHSYVFWYQQVLKNEFKFLISFQNENVFDETGMPKERFSAKCLPNSPCSLEIQATKLEDSAVYFCASSQPSGGADEQFFGPGTRLTVL.